These 17 T cell receptor beta chains were sequenced from one sample in a study of spatial heterogeneity in lung cancer. One entry per CDR3 protein results from TCRdb running MiXCR on the 5' RACE reads. This table holds approximately 56,000 distinct CDR3 sequences, roughly 8.1% found once. Documented time point: blood at routine non-recurrence follow-up after resection. The sequenced material consisted of unsorted whole RNA from tumor, nontumor lung or frozen PBMC. The sample consisted of PBMCs, taken at follow-up. These receptors all stem from a female donor with early-stage non-small cell lung cancer.

In its sample, this clonotype was seen many times. V usage is TRBV5-1 and J usage is TRBJ2-5, with 10 bases lining up with TRBD2. Looked up from germline, CDR1 is SGHRS and CDR2 is YFSETQ. The J segment lost 1 base and the V segment lost 7 bases, leaving 4 bases of the junction unmatched. The CDR3 spans 14 residues. CDR3 DNA sequence: TGCGCCAGCCAAAGCGGGGGGGCCCAAGAGACCCAGTACTTC. Protein sequence: CASQSGGAQETQYF.

This clonotype appeared many times. The rearrangement joins TRBV7-3 to TRBJ2-6; tentatively, D is TRBD1 (6 bases). The V end was cut by 7 bases, the J end by 0 bases, with 10 bases between. Germline values: CDR1 SGHTA, CDR2 FQGTGA. The CDR3 has 15 residues. CDR3 sequence (DNA): TGTGCCAGCAAAGGACAGAGCTCTGGGGCCAACGTCCTGACTTTC. This sequence encodes CASKGQSSGANVLTF.

In its sample, this clonotype was seen many times. The chain combines TRBV4-1 with TRBJ2-7; 8 nucleotides line up with TRBD1. Germline CDR1 reads MGHRA; CDR2 reads YSYEKL. V shed 4 bases and J 2 bases; nucleotides not matched to a gene: 4. The CDR3 consists of 14 residues. CDR3 protein: CASSRQTGAYEQYF. CDR3 DNA sequence: TGCGCCAGCAGCCGCCAGACAGGGGCCTACGAGCAGTACTTC.

This clonotype was detected ten times or more. The chain joins TRBV2 to TRBJ2-5; no clear D gene. The germline CDR1 and CDR2 sequences are SNHLY and FYNNEI. The CDR3 sequence is 12 residues long. Trimming took 1 base from V and 2 from J, leaving 2 bases between them. CDR3 sequence reads: CASSEEQETQYF. As DNA, the CDR3 is TGTGCCAGCAGTGAAGAACAAGAGACCCAGTACTTC.

J is TRBJ1-1 and V is TRBV18; no firm D call. The CDR3 is 13 amino acids. Germline V gene data show CDR1 as KGHSH and CDR2 as LQKENI. Trimming cost V 2 bases and J 4 bases, with 8 bases left between them. The CDR3 region is CASSPGGITEAFF. The CDR3 DNA is TGTGCCAGCTCACCAGGAGGGATCACTGAAGCTTTCTTT.

This clonotype was picked up a small number of times. The V gene is TRBV18, the J gene TRBJ2-7; the D is unclear. V shed 6 bases and J shed 1 base, with 10 bases lying between them. Looked up from germline, CDR1 is KGHSH and CDR2 is LQKENI. The CDR3 loop spans 13 amino acids. In DNA, the CDR3 is TGTGCCAGCTCCCCCGACTTTTCCTACGAGCAGTACTTC. This translates into CASSPDFSYEQYF.

Ten or more counts support this clonotype. V usage is TRBV2 and J usage is TRBJ2-5; the match to TRBD2 covers 8 bases. The length of the CDR3 is 13 residues. J gave up 10 bases and V 4 bases, and 8 bases lay outside the gene matches. Germline-derived CDR1 and CDR2 are SNHLY and FYNNEI. The CDR3 region has the DNA TGTGCCAGCAGTGGGCCTACGGCGGGGGGCCAGTACTTC. This codes for CASSGPTAGGQYF. The full variable domain, in which reference TRBV2 and TRBJ2-5 provide the parts outside the CDR3, is EPEVTQTPSHQVTQMGQEVILRCVPISNHLYFYWYRQILGQKVEFLVSFYNNEISEKSEIFDDQFSVERPDGSNFTLKIRSTKLEDSAMYFCASSGPTAGGQYFGPGTRLLVL.

This clonotype was observed many times. The V and J genes are TRBV20-1 and TRBJ2-2; D unresolved. V dropped 1 base and J dropped 7 bases, with 13 bases sitting between them. Per germline, CDR1 DFQATT and CDR2 SNEGSKA (reference sequence). The CDR3 is 14 amino acids. The CDR3 spells CSARVPGGDGELFF. Written as DNA, the CDR3 is TGCAGTGCTAGAGTCCCCGGTGGGGACGGGGAGCTGTTTTTT.

The rearrangement uses TRBV6-1 and TRBJ2-5, with a possible D match to TRBD1 (6 bases). This CDR3 contains 13 residues. Trimming took off 5 bases at V and 4 bases at J, with 11 bases between the two ends. The germline CDR1 and CDR2 sequences are MNHNS and SASEGT. The CDR3 protein is CASSRDTRETQYF. As DNA, the CDR3 is TGTGCCAGCAGTCGGGACACCCGAGAGACCCAGTACTTC.

This clonotype appeared many times. V and J are TRBV29-1 and TRBJ2-1, with D perhaps being TRBD1 or TRBD2 (6 bases each). V was trimmed by 0 bases and J by 15 bases, leaving 12 bases between them. From germline, CDR1 is SQVTM and CDR2 ANQGSEA. The CDR3 loop spans 11 amino acids. The CDR3 DNA follows: TGCAGCGTTGAAGACGGGGGCAAGAGGTTCTTC. It yields the protein CSVEDGGKRFF.

In this sample, this clonotype turned up many times. The V and J genes are TRBV3-1 and TRBJ2-1, with D possibly matching TRBD1 (5 bases). V was shortened by 5 bases and J by 8 bases, with 7 bases between the two germline ends. This CDR3 spans 11 amino acids. In germline, CDR1 is LGHDT, CDR2 YNNKEL (reference sequence). Here the CDR3 DNA reads TGTGCCAGCAGCATAGGGGATGAGCAGTTCTTC. As protein: CASSIGDEQFF.

This clonotype was detected only once. This chain joins TRBV12-3 or TRBV12-4 and TRBJ2-3, with D possibly called TRBD1 or TRBD2 (5 bases each). V lost 3 bases and J lost 4, with 8 bases in between. The length of the CDR3 is 13 residues. DNA of the CDR3: TGTGCCAGCAGTTTTGTGGGACCAGATACGCAGTATTTT. Amino acid sequence: CASSFVGPDTQYF.

This clonotype was counted only a few times. This chain joins TRBV7-3 and TRBJ2-5; 8 nucleotides agree with TRBD1. This CDR3 has 14 amino acids. Trimming cost V 5 bases and J 5 bases; bases outside gene matches: 7. CDR1 and CDR2 (germline): SGHTA, FQGTGA. The CDR3 region is CASSATGGRETQYF. As DNA, the CDR3 is TGTGCCAGCAGCGCCACAGGGGGAAGGGAGACCCAGTACTTC.

This clonotype has a handful of counts. The chain couples TRBV28 to TRBJ2-1, with no clear D. V was clipped by 6 bases and J by 9 bases, with 15 bases between them. Per germline, CDR1 MDHEN and CDR2 SYDVKM. This CDR3 is 13 amino acids long. The CDR3 DNA follows: TGTGCCAGCAGCCTCCTCGGCGGCGGTGAGCAGTTCTTC. This gives the protein CASSLLGGGEQFF.

This clonotype occurred a few times. This chain links TRBV7-2 with TRBJ2-2, with a tentative D call TRBD1 (6 bases). The V gene lost 5 bases and the J gene lost 5 bases, with 15 bases spanning the gap. CDR1 and CDR2 (germline): SGHTA, FQGNSA. The CDR3 sequence is 15 residues long. CDR3 coding DNA: TGTGCCAGCAGCATCTACAGGGTCGGGACCGGGGAGCTGTTTTTT. As protein: CASSIYRVGTGELFF.

This clonotype has at least ten counts. The chain employs TRBV12-3 or TRBV12-4 and TRBJ1-1; 8 bases line up with TRBD1. This CDR3 comprises 14 residues. V gave up 5 bases and J gave up 7 bases; unmatched junction bases: 9. The CDR3 sequence: CASSPGGSRFEAFF. CDR3 coding DNA: TGTGCCAGCAGTCCAGGGGGCTCGAGGTTTGAAGCTTTCTTT.

This clonotype was counted ten times or more. The chain recombines TRBV5-1 with TRBJ2-3; D uncertain. The CDR3 runs to 15 residues. Germline lookup yields CDR1 SGHRS and CDR2 YFSETQ. V lost 0 bases and J lost 1, with 9 bases in between. The DNA of the CDR3 is TGCGCCAGCAGCTTGGCCTTGCGCGGCACAGATACGCAGTATTTT. Its protein product is CASSLALRGTDTQYF.